This passage covers 12 T cell receptor beta chains from one sample sequenced in a study of cytomegalovirus exposure and HLA in healthy donors. The PCR contained 60 Vbeta and 13 Jbeta primers. The data were produced by immunoSEQ multiplex PCR, yet TCRdb's version contains in-frame clones alone and is incomplete. This sample carries about 110,000 clones, more than 70% of them seen once, and the ten largest clones take 2% to 3%. Sequences were obtained from PBMCs. These receptors originate from a man aged 35-49 years in good health and CMV-seronegative.

The chain recombines TRBV2 with TRBJ2-7, with D tentatively TRBD2 (5 bases). V lost 6 bases, J lost 5 bases, and 11 bases lay in between. The V gene's germline CDR1 is SNHLY and CDR2 FYNNEI. The CDR3 runs to 12 residues. As DNA, the CDR3 is TGTGCCAGCAGGGAGGAGGACCACGAGCAGTACTTC. Translation gives CASREEDHEQYF.

The V and J genes are TRBV6-5 and TRBJ1-1, with TRBD1 as a possible D gene (5 bases). The V and J ends lost 2 bases and 1 base respectively, with 14 bases between them. The CDR3 is 16 amino acids. Per the germline V gene, CDR1 is MNHEY and CDR2 is SVGAGI. This CDR3 reads CASSYGGREWNTEAFF. The CDR3 nucleotides are TGTGCCAGCAGTTACGGGGGGAGAGAGTGGAACACTGAAGCTTTCTTT.

The V and J genes are TRBV7-9 and TRBJ1-1; D not resolved. The germline V gene encodes CDR1 SEHNR and CDR2 FQNEAQ (reference sequence). V shed 0 bases and J shed 7 bases, with 12 bases lying between them. The length of the CDR3 is 14 residues. CDR3 DNA: TGTGCCAGCAGCTTAGCGACGGAGGGCCGTGAAGCTTTCTTT. It encodes CASSLATEGREAFF.

The CDR3 here is CASSLVSDTGELFF. The CDR3 DNA follows: TGTGCCAGCAGCTTAGTATCGGACACCGGGGAGCTGTTTTTT. The genes are TRBV7-2 and TRBJ2-2; no clear D gene. CDR1 and CDR2 from the germline V gene are SGHTA and FQGNSA. Trimming took off 1 base at V and 3 bases at J, with 6 bases between the two ends. The CDR3 totals 14 residues.

The chain uses TRBV28 and TRBJ2-1; D remains unclear. Trimming cost V 3 bases and J 9 bases, with 9 bases left between them. This CDR3 is 12 amino acids long. From germline, CDR1 is MDHEN and CDR2 SYDVKM. DNA for the CDR3: TGTGCCAGCAGTTTTGAGCTTCTTGAGCAGTTCTTC. Protein sequence: CASSFELLEQFF.

This sequence joins TRBV6-1 and TRBJ1-1; D is unclear. Trimming shortened V by 5 bases and J by 0 bases, and 7 bases separated the two germline ends. Germline V CDR1 and CDR2: MNHNS, SASEGT. CDR3 size: 13 residues. This chain's CDR3 is CASSSSLNTEAFF. The CDR3, as DNA: TGTGCCAGCAGTTCGTCCTTGAACACTGAAGCTTTCTTT.

There are a few counts of this clone. The CDR3 coding sequence is TGTGCCAGCAGCACCTTTGGGGGGGGCGACACTGAAGCTTTCTTT. This gives the protein CASSTFGGGDTEAFF. The chain uses TRBV27 and TRBJ1-1; TRBD1 is a possible D gene (6 bases). Per the germline V gene, CDR1 is MNHEY and CDR2 is SMNVEV (reference sequence). With 6 bases removed from V and 3 bases from J, the gap between germline ends came to 17 bases. CDR3 length equals 15 residues.

This clone was observed a few times. V usage is TRBV4-1 and J usage is TRBJ2-5, with D possibly matching TRBD2 (6 bases). Germline V CDR1 and CDR2: MGHRA, YSYEKL. V gave up 2 bases and J gave up 5 bases, with 15 bases separating them. This CDR3 has 15 residues. This CDR3 reads CASSQSPIAEETQYF. The CDR3 nucleotides read TGCGCCAGCAGCCAAAGTCCCATAGCGGAGGAGACCCAGTACTTC.

The CDR3 DNA reads as TGTGCCAGCAGCTTTCGGGGAACTCTCCAAGAGACCCAGTACTTC. Translated: CASSFRGTLQETQYF. The rearrangement uses TRBV7-9 and TRBJ2-5; tentative D call: TRBD2 (5 bases). V gave up 3 bases and J gave up 1 base, with 12 bases separating them. The CDR3 consists of 15 residues. Germline loops: CDR1 SEHNR, CDR2 FQNEAQ (reference sequence). Full variable domain (rest looked up from reference TRBV7-9 and TRBJ2-5): DTGVSQNPRHKITKRGQNVTFRCDPISEHNRLYWYRQTLGQGPEFLTYFQNEAQLEKSRLLSDRFSAERPKGSFSTLEIQRTEQGDSAMYLCASSFRGTLQETQYFGPGTRLLVL.

V and J are TRBV19 and TRBJ2-1; tentative D call: TRBD2 (6 bases). CDR1 and CDR2 (germline): LNHDA, SQIVND (reference sequence). The CDR3 covers 16 residues. V lost 4 bases and J 1 base, leaving 14 bases between the germline ends. In DNA, the CDR3 is TGTGCCAGTAGTACCCCGGAGGGGAAATCCTACAATGAGCAGTTCTTC. Translation: CASSTPEGKSYNEQFF.

The chain is built from TRBV5-8 and TRBJ2-1; a possible D gene is TRBD1 (5 bases). The CDR3 totals 13 residues. V was shortened by 0 bases and J by 7 bases, with 8 bases between the two germline ends. CDR1 and CDR2 from the germline V gene are SGHTS and YDEGEE. The CDR3: CASSLGGRNEQFF. CDR3 DNA sequence: TGTGCCAGCAGCTTGGGGGGCCGGAATGAGCAGTTCTTC.

The chain uses TRBV7-9 and TRBJ2-5, with D possibly matching TRBD1 (6 bases). The CDR3 length is 14 residues. The V and J ends lost 1 base and 0 bases respectively, with 6 bases between them. CDR1 and CDR2 from the germline V gene are SEHNR and FQNEAQ (reference sequence). This chain's CDR3 is CASSLGQDQETQYF. In DNA form, the CDR3 reads TGTGCCAGCAGCTTAGGACAGGACCAAGAGACCCAGTACTTC. Full variable domain (missing parts from reference TRBV7-9 and TRBJ2-5): DTGVSQNPRHKITKRGQNVTFRCDPISEHNRLYWYRQTLGQGPEFLTYFQNEAQLEKSRLLSDRFSAERPKGSFSTLEIQRTEQGDSAMYLCASSLGQDQETQYFGPGTRLLVL.